The present TCR beta chain was sequenced within a study of blood T cell repertoires in COVID-19 (dated by TCRdb to between 2020 and 2021). Notes on the research overall: Samples from collaborators originated in the United States, Italy and Spain and spanned both the acute and convalescent phases of COVID-19. The prospective study material was composed of cDNA or gDNA derived from T cells, B-cell-depleted T cells, or PBMCs. Deeply sampled blood TCRbeta repertoires from subjects exposed to, actively infected with, or recovered from COVID-19 were included in the dataset. The repertoires were released in a freely available public database intended as a resource for research on the immune response to SARS-CoV-2. Samples were obtained from the ongoing ImmuneRACE study (first 160 participants) and from 1,000 to 1,500 subjects provided by 6 global collaborators. Nearly every sample came with metadata listing a de-identified subject ID, COVID-19 status, age in years and sex. Where available, HLA class I and class II types were obtained from metadata supplied by the sample provider rather than from assay-based typing. Study-wide findings and limitations: The quantity of clinical and demographic metadata differed by source and by participant and was supplied without curation.

Points on this clone: This clone's antigen is unknown. The input lacks base qualities; no much larger clone sits a single base away.

TCRbeta CDR3 regions were amplified from genomic DNA by means of the immunoSEQ Assay, a bias-controlled multiplex PCR. Under the source paper's analysis protocol: The number of nucleated cells in each sample was estimated from the amplification of reference gene primers within the assay. Sequence reads were collapsed and filtered to measure the absolute abundance of every unique TCRbeta CDR3 rearrangement. For each sample, productive Simpson clonality was calculated as the square root of Simpson's diversity index across productive rearrangements. TCRdb retrieved this table from immuneACCESS and kept in-frame rearrangements only. Not all clones are present; in checked studies, unresolved V genes account for under half, and no reason is known for the remainder. The V and J calls and clone size come from that table; D and trimming were worked out from the DNA. The sample table shows over 150,000 clones, and 85% to 90% are seen once. The top ten clonotypes cover more than 5.5% of the sample.

Participants in the prospective study were aged roughly 18 to 89 years, lived in about two dozen United States geographic areas, and enrolled through a virtual design. In the prospective study, participants were assigned to cohorts based on the clinical history participants reported in a screening survey and a study questionnaire. For ImmuneRACE Cohort 3, a participant was defined as recovered based on two consecutive negative NP/OP PCR tests, clearance by a healthcare professional, or resolution of symptoms. In the prospective study, whole blood, serum and a nasopharyngeal or oropharyngeal swab were collected from each participant by mobile phlebotomists. Over an approximately 2-month period, participants in the prospective study had the option of providing additional blood draws and questionnaires. Blood samples from the prospective study were shipped frozen or at room temperature prior to DNA extraction.

CDR1 and CDR2, looked up from the germline V gene, are SNHLY and FYNNEI. The CDR3, from cysteine to phenylalanine, totals 15 residues. This entry keeps only the CDR3 DNA: 45 bases, framed from base 1. After removal of 3 bases from V and 9 bases from J, the junction retains 10 bases not matched to a gene. The chain is assembled from TRBV2 and TRBJ2-2; the central 7 bases match TRBD2. This sequence was found in a man aged 35 to 55 who had recovered from COVID-19. The sequenced sample consisted of PBMCs or T cells enriched from blood (not recorded which). The DNA is TGTGCCAGCAGTGAGGCGGGAGTTGCGGGCCGGGAGCTGTTTTTT. Translated, this gives CASSEAGVAGRELFF. Full variable domain (CDR3 extended with the reference TRBV2 and TRBJ2-2 proteins): EPEVTQTPSHQVTQMGQEVILRCVPISNHLYFYWYRQILGQKVEFLVSFYNNEISEKSEIFDDQFSVERPDGSNFTLKIRSTKLEDSAMYFCASSEAGVAGRELFFGEGSRLTVL.